Below are 13 T cell receptor beta chains sequenced from a single sample in a study of T cell responses to AZD1222 COVID-19 vaccine. Sequencing was performed with immunoSEQ multiplex PCR; in TCRdb, only in-frame clones are kept and a portion is missing. Among about 120,000 clones listed, approximately 88% were seen once. Sequenced here: peripheral blood, sampled on day 0 of AZD1222 vaccination. The receptors were sampled from an adult in good health.

This clone was seen a single time. V gene TRBV4-1 combines with J gene TRBJ1-2; 8 nucleotides agree with TRBD1. V lost 6 bases to trimming and J lost 0 bases; unmatched junction nucleotides: 15. CDR1 and CDR2 (germline): MGHRA, YSYEKL. This CDR3 comprises 18 residues. The CDR3 nucleotides are TGCGCCAGCAGTCTGTCAATCGGCAGGGGGCTAACTAACTATGGCTACACCTTC. It is translated as CASSLSIGRGLTNYGYTF.

This chain connects TRBV30 to TRBJ1-5, with unresolved D. There are 17 residues in the CDR3. Germline V gene sequence: CDR1 GTSNPN, CDR2 SVGIG (reference sequence). The germline V and J ends were trimmed by 1 base and 0 bases, with 16 bases remaining between them. CDR3 coding DNA: TGTGCCTGGAGTGGCCGGGAACTTTCCTATAGCAATCAGCCCCAGCATTTT. This translates into CAWSGRELSYSNQPQHF.

CDR3 nucleotides: TGTGCCAGTAGTACCGATAGCAATCAGCCCCAGCATTTT. Translated: CASSTDSNQPQHF. V usage is TRBV19 and J usage is TRBJ1-5; D remains unclear. V dropped 4 bases and J dropped 0 bases, with 4 bases sitting between them. Germline values: CDR1 LNHDA, CDR2 SQIVND (reference sequence). CDR3 length equals 13 residues. Based on the CDR3 plus reference TRBV19 and TRBJ1-5, the full variable domain is DGGITQSPKYLFRKEGQNVTLSCEQNLNHDAMYWYRQDPGQGLRLIYYSQIVNDFQKGDIAEGYSVSREKKESFPLTVTSAQKNPTAFYLCASSTDSNQPQHFGDGTRLSIL.

As regards this clone: Distinct nucleotide sequences in the sample also encode this CDR3. The chain joins TRBV5-5 to TRBJ2-6; D remains ambiguous. The CDR3 runs 15 residues. Germline CDR1 is SGHKS and CDR2 is YYEKEE (reference sequence). V shed 2 bases and J shed 0 bases, with 6 bases lying between them. DNA of the CDR3: TGTGCCAGCAGCTTAATCAGCTCTGGGGCCAACGTCCTGACTTTC. Residues: CASSLISSGANVLTF.

The V and J genes are TRBV5-8 and TRBJ2-5, with D possibly matching TRBD2 (6 bases). The CDR3 runs 14 residues. CDR1 and CDR2 (germline): SGHTS, YDEGEE. The V and J ends lost 6 bases and 2 bases respectively, with 14 bases between them. In nucleotides, the CDR3 is TGTGCCAGCACCTACGGGGGAATTCAAGAGACCCAGTACTTC. It codes for CASTYGGIQETQYF.

The chain employs TRBV5-8 and TRBJ2-3, with a possible D match to TRBD2 (6 bases). Trimming removed 0 bases at V and 4 bases at J, with 12 bases between. CDR1 is SGHTS, CDR2 YDEGEE, per germline. This CDR3 has 15 amino acids. CDR3 nucleotide sequence: TGTGCCAGCAGCTTGGTCGGGGGACTCCCAGATACGCAGTATTTT. This codes for CASSLVGGLPDTQYF.

The chain combines TRBV30 with TRBJ1-6; D not resolved. The CDR3 loop spans 15 amino acids. CDR1 is GTSNPN and CDR2 is SVGIG in the germline V gene (reference sequence). Trimming pared 2 bases from V and 0 bases from J, leaving 8 bases between. This chain's CDR3 is CAWSWRSSYNSPLHF. CDR3 DNA: TGTGCCTGGAGTTGGAGGAGCTCCTATAATTCACCCCTCCACTTT.

The chain recombines TRBV28 with TRBJ2-7; perhaps TRBD2 as D (6 bases). Trimming pared 3 bases from V and 2 bases from J, leaving 14 bases between. The CDR3 has 15 amino acids. Per germline, CDR1 MDHEN and CDR2 SYDVKM. The CDR3 spells CASSLVGGTPYEQYF. The CDR3 region has the DNA TGTGCCAGCAGTTTGGTCGGAGGGACCCCCTACGAGCAGTACTTC.

V and J are TRBV3-1 (or the pseudogene TRBV3-2) and TRBJ2-7; D call uncertain. CDR1 and CDR2 (germline): LGHDT, YNNKEL (reference sequence). The CDR3 length is 15 residues. The V gene lost 0 bases and the J gene lost 2 bases, with 11 bases spanning the gap. The CDR3 protein is CASSQEVGIPYEQYF. CDR3 nucleotides: TGTGCCAGCAGCCAAGAAGTGGGGATTCCCTACGAGCAGTACTTC.

V gene TRBV6-5 combines with J gene TRBJ2-7; no firm D call. Germline values: CDR1 MNHEY, CDR2 SVGAGI. The CDR3 runs to 13 residues. Trimming removed 6 bases at V and 5 bases at J, with 14 bases between. The CDR3 sequence is CASSWDLAHEQYF. In nucleotides, the CDR3 is TGTGCCAGCAGCTGGGATTTAGCCCACGAGCAGTACTTC.

V usage is TRBV5-1 and J usage is TRBJ2-3; 7 bases map to TRBD2. The CDR3 length is 14 residues. The trim removed 0 bases at V and 3 bases at J, leaving 1 base unmatched. CDR1 SGHRS and CDR2 YFSETQ come from the germline V gene. This chain's CDR3 is CASSLAGRTDTQYF. The CDR3 DNA sequence: TGCGCCAGCAGCTTGGCCGGGAGGACAGATACGCAGTATTTT.

Only one count was recorded for this clone. V and J are TRBV5-1 and TRBJ1-1; D gene unclear. This CDR3 has 12 residues. Per the germline V gene, CDR1 is SGHRS and CDR2 is YFSETQ. Trimming cost V 2 bases and J 5 bases, with 7 bases left between them. As DNA, the CDR3 is TGCGCCAGCAGCTTCAAGGATACTGAAGCTTTCTTT. Amino acids: CASSFKDTEAFF.

J is TRBJ2-7 and V is TRBV6-1; D might be TRBD2 (5 bases). Trimming stripped 1 base from V and 6 bases from J, with 16 bases between. CDR3 length: 15 residues. Germline V CDR1 and CDR2: MNHNS, SASEGT. As DNA, the CDR3 is TGTGCCAGCAGTGAAGGCGGACCCCCCGGGGTCGAGCAGTACTTC. Translated: CASSEGGPPGVEQYF.